This T cell receptor beta chain is from a study of T-cell memory formation after mild COVID-19. As for the study in general: Largely donor-specific TCR clusters were found. The study's findings and limits: The appearance of some responding clones in pre-infection memory suggested that cross-reactive memory joined.

The CDR3 extends over 12 amino acids. Trimming took off 3 bases at V and 5 bases at J, with 8 bases between the two ends. One entry per CDR3 protein results from TCRdb running MiXCR on the 5' RACE reads. Found here are almost 550,000 distinct CDR3 sequences, about 20% of them singletons; the top ten hold around 12%. With regard to this clonotype: Its antigen is unidentified.

This clonotype was sampled from an adult woman who had mild COVID-19 (a few samples of this study predate the infection). Cell type and time point are not known. The rearrangement links TRBV12-3 or TRBV12-4 to TRBJ2-7, with D uncertain. What was sequenced was PBMCs or a T cell subset sorted from them (not recorded which). CDR3 protein: CASSFHPNEQYF. In DNA form, the CDR3 reads TGTGCCAGCAGTTTTCATCCGAACGAGCAGTACTTC.